The 2 T cell receptor beta chains below were found in one sample sequenced in a study of control samples from healthy donors and cancer patients. Measured with immunoSEQ multiplex PCR; TCRdb has only the in-frame clones, and not every one. The sample includes around 85,000 clones, around 94% of them seen just once. The sequenced sample was blood. The receptors here all came from a woman aged 18-29 years in good health.

The V call is TRBV4-2, the J call TRBJ1-3; D remains ambiguous. V lost 1 base and J lost 0, with 13 bases in between. This CDR3 is 17 amino acids long. Germline values: CDR1 LGHNA, CDR2 YNFKEQ. CDR3 sequence (DNA): TGTGCCAGCAGCCAAGGGGCACAGAAAGCCTCTGGAAACACCATATATTTT. This encodes CASSQGAQKASGNTIYF.

The rearrangement joins TRBV25-1 to TRBJ1-2, with D maybe TRBD1 (5 bases). The germline V and J ends were trimmed by 3 bases and 2 bases, with 13 bases remaining between them. Per the germline V gene, CDR1 is MGHDK and CDR2 is SYGVNS. This CDR3 has 15 amino acids. DNA for the CDR3: TGTGCCAGCAGTGAGGTCGGGGGAGGGAACTATGGCTACACCTTC. Its translation is CASSEVGGGNYGYTF.